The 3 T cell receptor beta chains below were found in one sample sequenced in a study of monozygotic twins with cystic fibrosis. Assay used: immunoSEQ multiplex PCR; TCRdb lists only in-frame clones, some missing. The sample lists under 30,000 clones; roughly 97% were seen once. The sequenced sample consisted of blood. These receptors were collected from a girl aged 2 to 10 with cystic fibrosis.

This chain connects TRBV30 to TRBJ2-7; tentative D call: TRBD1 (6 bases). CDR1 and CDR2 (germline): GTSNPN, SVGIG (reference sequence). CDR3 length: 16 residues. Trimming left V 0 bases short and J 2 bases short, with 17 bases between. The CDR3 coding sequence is TGTGCCTGGAGTGTTCGTATCGGGGCAGGGGCCTACGAGCAGTACTTC. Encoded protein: CAWSVRIGAGAYEQYF.

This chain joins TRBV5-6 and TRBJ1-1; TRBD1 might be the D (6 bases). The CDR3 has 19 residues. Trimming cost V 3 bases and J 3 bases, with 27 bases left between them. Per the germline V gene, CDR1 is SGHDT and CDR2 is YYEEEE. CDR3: CASSSITTGILIGDTEAFF. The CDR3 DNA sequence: TGTGCCAGCAGCTCCATTACAACAGGGATCCTCATAGGGGACACTGAAGCTTTCTTT. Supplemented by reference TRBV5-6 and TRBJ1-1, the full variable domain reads DAGVTQSPTHLIKTRGQQVTLRCSPKSGHDTVSWYQQALGQGPQFIFQYYEEEERQRGNFPDRFSGHQFPNYSSELNVNALLLGDSALYLCASSSITTGILIGDTEAFFGQGTRLTVV.

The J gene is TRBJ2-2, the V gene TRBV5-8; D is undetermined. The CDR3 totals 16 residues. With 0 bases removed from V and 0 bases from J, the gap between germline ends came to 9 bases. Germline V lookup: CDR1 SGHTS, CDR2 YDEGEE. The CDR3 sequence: CASSLVPDPNTGELFF. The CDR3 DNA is TGTGCCAGCAGCTTGGTCCCAGACCCGAACACCGGGGAGCTGTTTTTT.